The 24 T cell receptor beta chains below were found in one sample sequenced in a study of control samples from healthy donors and cancer patients. TCRdb keeps only in-frame clones here, not all; method: immunoSEQ multiplex PCR. This sample has fewer than 85,000 clones, with 92% found just once. Sequencing input: blood. These receptor sequences come from a woman aged 55 to 70 in good health.

The V and J genes are TRBV20-1 and TRBJ2-1; 12 nucleotides line up with TRBD2. Germline V gives CDR1 DFQATT, CDR2 SNEGSKA (reference sequence). The junction had 7 bases not matched to a gene; V was cut back by 3 bases and J by 7 bases. The CDR3 spans 15 residues. The DNA for the CDR3 is TGCAGTGCTAGTATCCCGGGACTAGCGGGTAATGAGCAGTTCTTC. This codes for CSASIPGLAGNEQFF.

This chain connects TRBV5-1 to TRBJ2-1; 8 nucleotides align to TRBD1. Germline CDR1 is SGHRS and CDR2 is YFSETQ. Losses at the gene ends were 4 bases for V and 2 bases for J; bases not matched to a gene: 11. This CDR3 has 17 amino acids. CDR3 nucleotides: TGCGCCAGCAGCCCCCAGGGGACAGGCCGCCCCTACAATGAGCAGTTCTTC. Protein sequence: CASSPQGTGRPYNEQFF.

The V and J genes are TRBV28 and TRBJ2-1; D not resolved. The CDR3 has 14 residues. The germline V gene has CDR1 MDHEN and CDR2 SYDVKM. The ends were cut back, 10 bases at V and 4 bases at J, with 17 bases in the middle. In DNA, the CDR3 is TGTGCCACCTTCGTGAGCGCAGGATACAATGAGCAGTTCTTC. This encodes CATFVSAGYNEQFF.

This clone was counted a single time. This rearrangement joins TRBV19 to TRBJ1-1; the D gene is possibly TRBD1 (5 bases). V was shortened by 1 base and J by 1 base, with 7 bases between the two germline ends. The CDR3 runs to 14 residues. Germline V gene sequence: CDR1 LNHDA, CDR2 SQIVND (reference sequence). In nucleotides, the CDR3 is TGTGCCAGTAGTATAGGCGGGGGGAACACTGAAGCTTTCTTT. The encoded protein is CASSIGGGNTEAFF.

V usage is TRBV3-1 (or the pseudogene TRBV3-2) and J usage is TRBJ1-4; 8 positions agree with TRBD1. The CDR3 contains 14 residues. CDR1 is LGHDT and CDR2 is YNNKEL in the germline V gene (reference sequence). The V gene end was trimmed by 2 bases and the J gene end by 6 bases; junction bases not matched to a gene: 2. DNA of the CDR3: TGTGCCAGCAGCCAACAGGGGGCTGATGAAAAACTGTTTTTT. Protein: CASSQQGADEKLFF.

The chain links TRBV7-8 to TRBJ1-5; tentatively, D is TRBD1 (5 bases). V dropped 1 base and J dropped 2 bases, with 6 bases sitting between them. CDR3 length: 14 amino acids. The germline V gene encodes CDR1 SGHVS and CDR2 FQNEAQ. This CDR3 is CASSLVGGNQPQHF. The CDR3 region has the DNA TGTGCCAGCAGCTTAGTAGGGGGCAATCAGCCCCAGCATTTT.

This chain links TRBV28 with TRBJ1-5; weak D call: TRBD1 (6 bases). Germline lookup yields CDR1 MDHEN and CDR2 SYDVKM. Trimming stripped 5 bases from V and 0 bases from J, with 17 bases between. The CDR3 has 17 amino acids. The CDR3 bases are TGTGCCAGCAGTCCTTGGGCCCGGACAGCTAGCAATCAGCCCCAGCATTTT. Translated, it gives CASSPWARTASNQPQHF.

The sample holds one count of this clone. The chain recombines TRBV6-5 with TRBJ2-7; D gene uncertain. Germline loops: CDR1 MNHEY, CDR2 SVGAGI. The V end was cut by 10 bases, the J end by 4 bases, with 14 bases between. The CDR3 sequence is 12 residues long. CDR3 residues: CAMGPDSYEQYF. The CDR3 region has the DNA TGTGCCATGGGCCCGGATTCGTACGAGCAGTACTTC.

This clone was observed once. DNA for the CDR3: TGTGCCAGCAGCTTCACCGGGACAGGGGGGGTTACGCAGTATTTT. Residues: CASSFTGTGGVTQYF. The V gene is TRBV5-5, the J gene TRBJ2-3; 11 bases are shared with TRBD1. The CDR3 is 15 residues long. V lost 2 bases to trimming and J lost 8 bases; unmatched junction nucleotides: 7. CDR1 is SGHKS, CDR2 YYEKEE, per germline (reference sequence).

The chain carries TRBV27 and TRBJ2-3; a weak D match, TRBD2 (6 bases). The CDR3 contains 16 residues. V lost 4 bases and J 0 bases, leaving 14 bases between the germline ends. CDR1 MNHEY and CDR2 SMNVEV come from the germline V gene (reference sequence). The CDR3 sequence: CASSSAGTGSTDTQYF. The CDR3 coding sequence is TGTGCCAGCAGTTCCGCCGGGACTGGAAGCACAGATACGCAGTATTTT.

As for this clone: The same CDR3 is also encoded by other DNA sequences in this sample. The chain has TRBV9 and TRBJ2-2; no firm D call. The CDR3 runs to 17 residues. Germline V CDR1 and CDR2: SGDLS, YYNGEE. The ends were cut back, 3 bases at V and 7 bases at J, with 22 bases in the middle. CDR3 region: CASSASLVPGSGGELFF. Written as DNA, the CDR3 is TGTGCCAGCAGCGCCAGTTTAGTCCCTGGGTCAGGCGGGGAGCTGTTTTTT.

This clone was seen more than once but under ten times. The chain combines TRBV2 with TRBJ2-2; TRBD2 matches 7 bases. Losses at the gene ends were 2 bases for V and 7 bases for J; bases not matched to a gene: 7. Looked up from germline, CDR1 is SNHLY and CDR2 is FYNNEI. This CDR3 is 15 amino acids long. CDR3 sequence reads: CASSEPGGFDGELFF. Written as DNA, the CDR3 is TGTGCCAGCAGTGAACCGGGAGGATTCGACGGGGAGCTGTTTTTT.

The CDR3 is CAMRDSGNTIYF. In DNA, the CDR3 is TGTGCCATGAGGGACTCTGGAAACACCATATATTTT. The chain employs TRBV10-3 and TRBJ1-3, with no clear D. Trimming left V 9 bases short and J 0 bases short, with 6 bases between. The CDR3 is made up of 12 amino acids. Germline lookup yields CDR1 ENHRY and CDR2 SYGVKD.

The CDR3 loop is CASSRTSGNEQFF. CDR3 sequence (DNA): TGTGCCAGCAGTCGGACTAGCGGCAATGAGCAGTTCTTC. This rearrangement joins TRBV6-2 or TRBV6-3 to TRBJ2-1; 10 nucleotides line up with TRBD2. The trim removed 5 bases at V and 6 bases at J, leaving 1 base unmatched. From germline, CDR1 is MNHEY and CDR2 SVGEGT. The CDR3 is made up of 13 amino acids.

J is TRBJ1-1 and V is TRBV7-9, with D perhaps TRBD1 (5 bases). Between the trimmed V and J ends, which lost 5 bases and 4 bases, there was a span of 14 bases. CDR1 and CDR2 from the germline V gene are SEHNR and FQNEAQ (reference sequence). The CDR3 runs 14 residues. CDR3 DNA sequence: TGTGCCAGCAGCCCGAGGGGCCTTAGCACTGAAGCTTTCTTT. Encoded protein: CASSPRGLSTEAFF.

The rearrangement links TRBV2 to TRBJ2-5; D might be TRBD1 or TRBD2, each matching 6 bases. Trimming removed 2 bases from V and 4 bases from J, with 14 bases in between. CDR1 is SNHLY and CDR2 is FYNNEI in the germline V gene. This CDR3 has 15 amino acids. CDR3 sequence reads: CASSERRGSGETQYF. The CDR3 DNA reads TGTGCCAGCAGTGAAAGGAGGGGGTCAGGAGAGACCCAGTACTTC.

The V and J genes are TRBV10-1 and TRBJ1-1; no firm D call. CDR1 WNHNN and CDR2 SYGVQD come from the germline V gene (reference sequence). Trimming took off 4 bases at V and 4 bases at J, with 7 bases between the two ends. The CDR3 sequence is 12 residues long. The DNA of the CDR3 is TGCGCCAGCAGTGGAAGGATCACTGAAGCTTTCTTT. It encodes CASSGRITEAFF.

The genes are TRBV7-2 and TRBJ2-7; 11 bases fit TRBD2. CDR3 length: 17 amino acids. Germline V gene sequence: CDR1 SGHTA, CDR2 FQGNSA. Trimming removed 6 bases from V and 5 bases from J; junction bases left unmatched: 15. CDR3 in amino acids: CASRPRLAGRYRDEQYF. The CDR3 DNA reads as TGTGCCAGCAGACCCAGACTAGCGGGACGGTACCGGGACGAGCAGTACTTC.

The chain carries TRBV7-2 and TRBJ2-7; 10 positions match TRBD2. The CDR3 consists of 15 residues. From germline, CDR1 is SGHTA and CDR2 FQGNSA. V shed 5 bases and J 7 bases; nucleotides not matched to a gene: 11. CDR3 coding DNA: TGTGCCAGCAGCCCTGTATGGACTAGCGGTGTAGAGCAGTACTTC. Encoded protein: CASSPVWTSGVEQYF.

The chain couples TRBV19 to TRBJ1-4, with unresolved D. Per germline, CDR1 LNHDA and CDR2 SQIVND (reference sequence). The germline V and J ends were trimmed by 3 bases and 9 bases, with 11 bases remaining between them. The CDR3 totals 13 residues. This CDR3 is CASSMDSAQKLFF. CDR3 DNA sequence: TGTGCCAGTAGTATGGATTCCGCCCAAAAACTGTTTTTT.

This rearrangement joins TRBV7-9 to TRBJ2-1; tentatively, D is TRBD2 (6 bases). Germline V gene lookup returns CDR1 SEHNR and CDR2 FQNEAQ (reference sequence). V was trimmed by 3 bases and J by 8 bases, leaving 17 bases between them. The CDR3 sequence is 15 residues long. Here the CDR3 DNA reads TGTGCCAGCAGCTTGTCCGGAGGGCCCAGCGATGAGCAGTTCTTC. This translates into CASSLSGGPSDEQFF.

The chain couples TRBV5-1 to TRBJ1-6; D perhaps matches TRBD1 (5 bases). Germline values: CDR1 SGHRS, CDR2 YFSETQ. V was shortened by 4 bases and J by 7 bases, with 9 bases between the two germline ends. The CDR3 loop spans 13 amino acids. DNA for the CDR3: TGCGCCAGCAGCATCCAGGGAAATTCACCCCTCCACTTT. Amino acids: CASSIQGNSPLHF.

The chain recombines TRBV5-1 with TRBJ2-7; no clear D gene. V gave up 0 bases and J gave up 1 base, with 11 bases separating them. The CDR3 runs 15 residues. Germline V gene data show CDR1 as SGHRS and CDR2 as YFSETQ. CDR3 in amino acids: CASSLGSSFSYEQYF. The CDR3 nucleotides are TGCGCCAGCAGCTTGGGCTCTAGTTTTTCCTACGAGCAGTACTTC.

The chain links TRBV6-6 to TRBJ2-1, with D possibly matching TRBD2 (6 bases). Germline V gives CDR1 MNHNY, CDR2 SVGAGI (reference sequence). This CDR3 has 16 amino acids. V lost 4 bases, J lost 7 bases, and 20 bases lay in between. The CDR3 DNA follows: TGTGCCAGCAGTTCCTTTGTGACGGGAGTAGTTAATGAGCAGTTCTTC. This translates into CASSSFVTGVVNEQFF.